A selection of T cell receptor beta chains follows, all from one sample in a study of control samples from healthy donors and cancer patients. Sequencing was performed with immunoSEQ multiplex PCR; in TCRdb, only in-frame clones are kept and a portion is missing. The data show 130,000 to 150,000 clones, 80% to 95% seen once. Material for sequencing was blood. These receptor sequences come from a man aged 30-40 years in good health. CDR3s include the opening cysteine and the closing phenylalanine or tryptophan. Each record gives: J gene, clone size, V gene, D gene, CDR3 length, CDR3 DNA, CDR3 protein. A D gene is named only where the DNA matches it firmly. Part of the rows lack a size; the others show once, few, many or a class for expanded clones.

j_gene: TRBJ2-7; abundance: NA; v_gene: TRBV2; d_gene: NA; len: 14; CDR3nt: TGTGCCAGCCGACCACAGGGCCCCTCCTACGAGCAGTACTTC; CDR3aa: CASRPQGPSYEQYF
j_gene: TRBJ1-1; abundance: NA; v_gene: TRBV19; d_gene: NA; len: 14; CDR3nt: TGTGCCAGTAGTATCAGGGGTATGAACACTGAAGCTTTCTTT; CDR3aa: CASSIRGMNTEAFF
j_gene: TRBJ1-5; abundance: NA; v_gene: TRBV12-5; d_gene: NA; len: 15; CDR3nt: TGTGCTAGTGGTTTGAAGTCAAGAAGCAATCAGCCCCAGCATTTT; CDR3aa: CASGLKSRSNQPQHF
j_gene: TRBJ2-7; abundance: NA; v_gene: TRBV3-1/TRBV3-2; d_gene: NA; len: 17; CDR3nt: TGTGCCAGCAGCCCATTGGCTTCCGGGACCAGGGAGAACGAGCAGTACTTC; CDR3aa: CASSPLASGTRENEQYF
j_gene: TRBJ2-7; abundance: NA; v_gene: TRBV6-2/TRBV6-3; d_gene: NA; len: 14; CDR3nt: TGTGCCAGCAGTTACTCTGGACCAGACTACGAGCAGTACTTC; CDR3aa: CASSYSGPDYEQYF
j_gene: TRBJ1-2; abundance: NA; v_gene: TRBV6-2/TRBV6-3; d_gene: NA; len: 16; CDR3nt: TGTGCCAGCAGCCCTTGGGGTGGAGGTACACCTATGGGCTACACCTTC; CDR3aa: CASSPWGGGTPMGYTF
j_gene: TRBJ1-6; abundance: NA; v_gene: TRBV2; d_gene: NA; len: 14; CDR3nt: TGTGCCAGCAGGGGAGTAGGGGAAACTTCACCCCTCCACTTT; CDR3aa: CASRGVGETSPLHF
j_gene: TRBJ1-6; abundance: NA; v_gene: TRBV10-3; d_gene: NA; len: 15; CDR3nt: TGTGCCATCACCTCAGGGAGCTCCTATAATTCACCCCTCCACTTT; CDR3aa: CAITSGSSYNSPLHF
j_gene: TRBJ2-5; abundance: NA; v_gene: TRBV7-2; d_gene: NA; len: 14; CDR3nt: TGTGCCAGCAGACCTACGGGAGACCGGGAGACCCAGTACTTC; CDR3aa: CASRPTGDRETQYF
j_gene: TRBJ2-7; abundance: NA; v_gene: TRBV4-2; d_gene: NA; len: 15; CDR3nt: TGTGCCAGCAGCCAAGATCGGGACACCTCCTACGAGCAGTACTTC; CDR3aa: CASSQDRDTSYEQYF
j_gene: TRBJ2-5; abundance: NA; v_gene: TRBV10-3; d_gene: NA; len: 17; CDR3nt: TGTGCCATTGGGACCTCAGCCGGCGGCAGCGGCCAAGAGACCCAGTACTTC; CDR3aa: CAIGTSAGGSGQETQYF
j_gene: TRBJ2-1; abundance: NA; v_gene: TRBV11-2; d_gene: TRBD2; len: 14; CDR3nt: TGTGCCAGCAGGGGAATAGCGGGAGGGCCTTCTCAGTTCTTC; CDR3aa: CASRGIAGGPSQFF
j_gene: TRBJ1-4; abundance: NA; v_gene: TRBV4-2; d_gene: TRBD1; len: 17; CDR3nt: TGTGCCAGCAGCCAAGATCAGGGACAGTTCGTCAATGAAAAACTGTTTTTT; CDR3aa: CASSQDQGQFVNEKLFF
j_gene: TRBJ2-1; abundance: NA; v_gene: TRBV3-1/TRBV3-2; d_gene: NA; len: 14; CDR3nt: TGTGCCAGCAGCCAGGGGTCGGGTTTCGATGAGCAGTTCTTC; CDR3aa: CASSQGSGFDEQFF
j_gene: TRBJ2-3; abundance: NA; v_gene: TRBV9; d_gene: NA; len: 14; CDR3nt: TGTGCCAGCAGCGCAACACTCACGGAAGATACGCAGTATTTT; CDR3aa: CASSATLTEDTQYF
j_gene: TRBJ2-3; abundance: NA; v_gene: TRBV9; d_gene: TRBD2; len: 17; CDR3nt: TGTGCCAGCAGCATCCCCCGGACTAGCGGGAGGACAGATACGCAGTATTTT; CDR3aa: CASSIPRTSGRTDTQYF
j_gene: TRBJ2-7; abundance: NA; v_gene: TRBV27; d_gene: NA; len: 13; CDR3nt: TGTGCCAGCAGTTTATCCCCCTCCTACGAGCAGTACTTC; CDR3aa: CASSLSPSYEQYF
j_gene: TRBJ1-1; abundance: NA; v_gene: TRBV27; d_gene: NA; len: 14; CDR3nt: TGTGCCAGCAGTTTATCCGACGGACGGAAAGAAGCTTTCTTT; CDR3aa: CASSLSDGRKEAFF
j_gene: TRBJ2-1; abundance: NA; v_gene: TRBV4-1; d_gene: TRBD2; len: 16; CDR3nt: TGCGCCAGCAGCCAAGAGGCGACTAGCGGGAGTTACCCCCATTTCTTC; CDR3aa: CASSQEATSGSYPHFF
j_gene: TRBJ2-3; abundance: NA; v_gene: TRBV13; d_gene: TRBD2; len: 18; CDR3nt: TGTGCCAGCAGCTTACTGGGCGGCACCATAGCGGGAATAGATACGCAGTATTTT; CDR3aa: CASSLLGGTIAGIDTQYF
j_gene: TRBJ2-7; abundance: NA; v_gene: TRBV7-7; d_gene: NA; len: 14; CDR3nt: TGTGCTAGCAGCGTACATAGCGGAGACTACGAGCAGTACTTC; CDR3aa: CASSVHSGDYEQYF
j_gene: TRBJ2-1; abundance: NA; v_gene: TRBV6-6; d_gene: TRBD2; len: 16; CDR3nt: TGTGCCAGCAGTTACTCGACTAGCGGGAGGGCCAATGAGCAGTTCTTC; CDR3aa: CASSYSTSGRANEQFF
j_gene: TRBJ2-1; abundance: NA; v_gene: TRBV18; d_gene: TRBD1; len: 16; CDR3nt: TGTGCCAGCTCACAACTTCCGGGACAGGGTAACAATGAGCAGTTCTTC; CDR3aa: CASSQLPGQGNNEQFF
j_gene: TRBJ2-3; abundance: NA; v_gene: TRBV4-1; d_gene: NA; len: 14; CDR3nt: TGCGCCAGCAGCCAGGGCCAGAGTGCAGATACGCAGTATTTT; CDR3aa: CASSQGQSADTQYF
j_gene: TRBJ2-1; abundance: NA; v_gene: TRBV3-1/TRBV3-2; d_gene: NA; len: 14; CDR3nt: TGTGCCAGCAGCCAAGCCACGGGAGTGGGTGAGCAGTTCTTC; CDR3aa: CASSQATGVGEQFF
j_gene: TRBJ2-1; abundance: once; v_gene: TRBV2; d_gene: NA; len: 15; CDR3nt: TGTGCCAGCCAACCCTCCGGAGGGCGGAACAATGAGCAGTTCTTC; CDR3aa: CASQPSGGRNNEQFF
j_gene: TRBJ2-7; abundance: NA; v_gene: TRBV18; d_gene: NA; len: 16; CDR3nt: TGTGCCAGCTCCCCGGCGGTGACGATTCTATCCTACGAGCAGTACTTC; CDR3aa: CASSPAVTILSYEQYF
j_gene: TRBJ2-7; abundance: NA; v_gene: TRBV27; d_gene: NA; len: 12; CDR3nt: TGTGCCAGCAGTTTAGGGGCCGGCGAGCAGTACTTC; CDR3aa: CASSLGAGEQYF
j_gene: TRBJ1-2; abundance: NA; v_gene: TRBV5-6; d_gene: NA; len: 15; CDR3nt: TGTGCCAGCAGCTTGGCACCATCCGGGGCCTATGGCTACACCTTC; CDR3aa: CASSLAPSGAYGYTF
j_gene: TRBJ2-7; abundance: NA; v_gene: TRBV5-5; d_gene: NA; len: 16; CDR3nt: TGTGCCAGCAGCCCCCGCGCGACAGGTTTCTCCTACGAGCAGTACTTC; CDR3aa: CASSPRATGFSYEQYF